Presented here are 16 T cell receptor beta chains from one specimen sequenced in a study of Graves' ophthalmopathy and Graves' hyperthyroidism. Researchers took RNA transcripts and amplified TCR beta CDR3 regions from them. The workflow started with a first-round RT-PCR run with HTBI primers and then moved on to a second-round multiplex PCR. MiXCR, applied by TCRdb to the multiplex PCR reads, yields one record per CDR3 protein. The data show over a million distinct CDR3 sequences, about 38% seen once. Sequencing was carried out using peripheral blood or thyroid tissue (not recorded which). Receptor source: an adult man with Graves' hyperthyroidism.

To note about this clonotype: Being one base from a much bigger clone, this may be a read error. It is likely a read error, because the conserved phenylalanine at the end of the CDR3 is missing. This rearrangement joins TRBV7-6 to TRBJ1-1, with D possibly being TRBD1 (6 bases). V gave up 3 bases and J gave up 3 bases, with 8 bases separating them. From germline, CDR1 is SGHVS and CDR2 FNYEAQ. This CDR3 region has 13 residues. Here the CDR3 DNA reads TGTGCCAGCAGCTTTGAGGGGGACACTGAAGCTTTCCTT. Residues: CASSFEGDTEAFL.

This clonotype has at least ten counts. The chain uses TRBV7-2 and TRBJ1-1, with TRBD1 matching over 9 bases. V lost 1 base and J lost 2; bases outside the gene matches: 11. From germline, CDR1 is SGHTA and CDR2 FQGNSA. CDR3 length: 18 residues. The DNA for the CDR3 is TGTGCCAGCAGCTTAGTCGGGTGGCCGGGACAGGGTAACACTGAAGCTTTCTTT. The encoded protein is CASSLVGWPGQGNTEAFF.

Only one count was recorded for this clonotype. The chain combines TRBV28 with TRBJ2-5, with D possibly matching TRBD2 (5 bases). The CDR3 is made up of 14 amino acids. Germline CDR1 and CDR2: MDHEN and SYDVKM. V was clipped by 6 bases and J by 5 bases, with 16 bases between them. In DNA form, the CDR3 reads TGTGCCAGCAGGTCTCTAGCCCTTCGGGAGACCCAGTACTTC. It translates to CASRSLALRETQYF.

This clonotype was observed at least ten times. The genes are TRBV20-1 and TRBJ1-2; TRBD1 might be the D (5 bases). Germline CDR1 reads DFQATT; CDR2 reads SNEGSKA (reference sequence). V was cut by 2 bases and J by 7 bases, with 14 bases left in between. The CDR3 consists of 13 residues. The DNA for the CDR3 is TGCAGTGCTAGAAAACAGGCTACTGGTGGCTACACCTTC. The encoded protein is CSARKQATGGYTF.

Only a few counts were recorded for this clonotype. The chain combines TRBV5-8 with TRBJ1-2; TRBD1 agrees at 8 bases. CDR3 length: 15 amino acids. Trimming took 2 bases from V and 8 from J; bases not matched to a gene: 11. Germline V CDR1 and CDR2: SGHTS, YDEGEE. The CDR3 loop reads CASSFSRGQGDGYTF. CDR3 nucleotides: TGTGCCAGCAGCTTCAGCCGAGGACAGGGTGACGGCTACACCTTC.

This clonotype showed up just a few times. The J gene is TRBJ1-5, the V gene TRBV12-3 or TRBV12-4; the D is unclear. The CDR3 runs 12 residues. With 10 bases removed from V and 4 bases from J, the gap between germline ends came to 11 bases. CDR3: CATRPGNQPQHF. The CDR3 nucleotides read TGTGCCACCCGGCCCGGGAATCAGCCCCAGCATTTT.

This chain joins TRBV29-1 and TRBJ2-6; 9 bases line up with TRBD1. The CDR3 spans 16 residues. With 7 bases clipped from V and 0 bases from J, the junction kept 7 bases outside the gene matches. Germline CDR1 SQVTM, CDR2 ANQGSEA. This CDR3 reads CSAGRQGVSGANVLTF. The CDR3 bases are TGCAGCGCCGGTAGACAGGGGGTCTCTGGGGCCAACGTCCTGACTTTC.

The rearrangement uses TRBV29-1 and TRBJ1-4; the match to TRBD1 covers 9 bases. The CDR3 length is 13 residues. V lost 6 bases to trimming and J lost 6 bases; unmatched junction nucleotides: 5. Looked up from germline, CDR1 is SQVTM and CDR2 is ANQGSEA. In nucleotides, the CDR3 is TGCAGCGTGGGCACAGGGGGCGATGAAAAACTGTTTTTT. Translated, it gives CSVGTGGDEKLFF.

The CDR3 loop is CASSTHETGYEQYF. DNA for the CDR3: TGTGCCAGTAGTACTCACGAGACAGGTTACGAGCAGTACTTC. The V and J genes are TRBV19 and TRBJ2-7; a weak D match, TRBD1 (6 bases). This CDR3 spans 14 amino acids. CDR1 and CDR2 from the germline V gene are LNHDA and SQIVND (reference sequence). V shed 4 bases and J shed 4 bases, with 14 bases lying between them. Together with reference TRBV19 and TRBJ2-7, the CDR3 gives the full variable domain: DGGITQSPKYLFRKEGQNVTLSCEQNLNHDAMYWYRQDPGQGLRLIYYSQIVNDFQKGDIAEGYSVSREKKESFPLTVTSAQKNPTAFYLCASSTHETGYEQYFGPGTRLTVT.

Only one count was recorded for this clonotype. A much larger clonotype is one base distant, so this may be a read error. This sequence joins TRBV7-3 and TRBJ2-2; a possible D gene is TRBD1 (5 bases). This CDR3 has 13 residues. Trimming shortened V by 9 bases and J by 2 bases, and 10 bases separated the two germline ends. The germline CDR1 and CDR2 sequences are SGHTA and FQGTGA. This CDR3 is CASAQGNTGELFF. The DNA for the CDR3 is TGTGCCAGTGCCCAGGGAAACACCGGGGAGCTGTTTTTT.

The chain is built from TRBV20-1 and TRBJ2-5; 9 bases map to TRBD1. V was clipped by 3 bases and J by 5 bases; unmatched bases: 7. CDR1 and CDR2 from the germline V gene are DFQATT and SNEGSKA (reference sequence). CDR3 size: 14 residues. The CDR3 loop is CSARNRTGVETQYF. The CDR3 DNA follows: TGCAGTGCTAGGAACCGGACAGGGGTGGAGACCCAGTACTTC.

In its sample, this clonotype was seen many times. V usage is TRBV12-3 or TRBV12-4 and J usage is TRBJ1-4, with D possibly being TRBD1 (5 bases). The CDR3 consists of 15 residues. V was shortened by 5 bases and J by 4 bases, with 14 bases between the two germline ends. For the CDR3, the DNA is TGTGCCAGCAGTCTAGGCCAGGGAGTTAATGAAAAACTGTTTTTT. This gives the protein CASSLGQGVNEKLFF.

This clonotype has at least ten counts. The chain couples TRBV5-1 to TRBJ2-5, with D unclear. Trimming stripped 5 bases from V and 5 bases from J, with 10 bases between. Germline values: CDR1 SGHRS, CDR2 YFSETQ. There are 12 residues in the CDR3. CDR3 bases: TGCGCCAGCAGTATGGATCGTGAGACCCAGTACTTC. Amino acid sequence: CASSMDRETQYF.

The rearrangement links TRBV7-9 to TRBJ1-3, with a weak D call TRBD1 (5 bases). V was shortened by 3 bases and J by 2 bases, with 8 bases between the two germline ends. Germline lookup yields CDR1 SEHNR and CDR2 FQNEAQ (reference sequence). The CDR3 consists of 14 residues. In DNA form, the CDR3 reads TGTGCCAGCAGCTTCTTAGGGGCTGGAAACACCATATATTTT. Translation: CASSFLGAGNTIYF.

This chain connects TRBV10-3 to TRBJ2-5; the match to TRBD2 covers 9 bases. CDR1 ENHRY and CDR2 SYGVKD come from the germline V gene. Unmatched junction bases numbered 7, after V lost 0 bases and J lost 5 bases. This CDR3 is 16 amino acids long. The CDR3 DNA reads as TGTGCCATCAGTGAGTCTAGCGGGGGTGGTGTGGAGACCCAGTACTTC. This codes for CAISESSGGGVETQYF.

This clonotype came up many times. The chain employs TRBV12-3 or TRBV12-4 and TRBJ1-2; TRBD1 matches at 8 bases. The CDR3 extends over 13 amino acids. The ends lost 2 bases at V and 7 bases at J; junction bases unmatched: 3. CDR3 loop: CASSLFTGGGYTF. The CDR3 coding sequence is TGTGCCAGCAGTTTATTTACAGGGGGTGGCTACACCTTC.